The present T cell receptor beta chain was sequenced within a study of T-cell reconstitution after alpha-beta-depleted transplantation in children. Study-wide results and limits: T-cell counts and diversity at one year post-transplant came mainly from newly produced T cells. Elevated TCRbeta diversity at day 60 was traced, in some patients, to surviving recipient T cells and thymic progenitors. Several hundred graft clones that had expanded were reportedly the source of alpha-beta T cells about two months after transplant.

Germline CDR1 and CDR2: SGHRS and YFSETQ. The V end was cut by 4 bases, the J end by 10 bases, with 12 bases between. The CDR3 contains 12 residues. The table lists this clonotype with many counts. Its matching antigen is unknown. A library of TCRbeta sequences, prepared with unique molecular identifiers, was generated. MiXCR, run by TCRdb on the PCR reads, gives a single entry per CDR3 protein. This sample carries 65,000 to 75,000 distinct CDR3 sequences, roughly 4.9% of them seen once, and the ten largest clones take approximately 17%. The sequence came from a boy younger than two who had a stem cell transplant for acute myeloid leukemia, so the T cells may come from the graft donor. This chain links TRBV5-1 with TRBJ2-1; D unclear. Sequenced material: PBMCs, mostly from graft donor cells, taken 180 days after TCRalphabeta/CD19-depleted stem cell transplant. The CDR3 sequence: CASSHLLGEQFF. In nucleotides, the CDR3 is TGCGCCAGCAGCCACCTACTGGGGGAGCAGTTCTTC. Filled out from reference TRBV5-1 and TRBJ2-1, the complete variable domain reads KAGVTQTPRYLIKTRGQQVTLSCSPISGHRSVSWYQQTPGQGLQFLFEYFSETQRNKGNFPGRFSGRQFSNSRSEMNVSTLELGDSALYLCASSHLLGEQFFGPGTRLTVL.